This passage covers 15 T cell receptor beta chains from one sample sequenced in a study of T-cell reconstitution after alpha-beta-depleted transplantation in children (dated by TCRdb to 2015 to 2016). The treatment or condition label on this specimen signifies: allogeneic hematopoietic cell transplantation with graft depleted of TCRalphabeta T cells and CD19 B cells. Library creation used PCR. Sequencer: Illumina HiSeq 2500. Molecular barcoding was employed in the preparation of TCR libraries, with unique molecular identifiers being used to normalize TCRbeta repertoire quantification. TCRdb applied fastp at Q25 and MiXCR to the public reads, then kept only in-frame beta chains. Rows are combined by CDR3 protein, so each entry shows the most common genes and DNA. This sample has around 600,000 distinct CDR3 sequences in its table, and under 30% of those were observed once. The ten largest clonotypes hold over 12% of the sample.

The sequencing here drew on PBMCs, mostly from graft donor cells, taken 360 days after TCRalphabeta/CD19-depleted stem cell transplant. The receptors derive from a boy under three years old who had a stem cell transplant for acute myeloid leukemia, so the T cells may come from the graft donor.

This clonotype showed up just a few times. CDR3 amino acids: CAISEELDGTEAFF. The CDR3 nucleotides are TGTGCCATCAGTGAGGAATTGGATGGGACTGAAGCTTTCTTT. The chain recombines TRBV10-3 with TRBJ1-1; D not resolved. CDR3 length: 14 residues. Germline values: CDR1 ENHRY, CDR2 SYGVKD. Between the trimmed V and J ends, which lost 2 bases and 5 bases, there was a span of 12 bases.

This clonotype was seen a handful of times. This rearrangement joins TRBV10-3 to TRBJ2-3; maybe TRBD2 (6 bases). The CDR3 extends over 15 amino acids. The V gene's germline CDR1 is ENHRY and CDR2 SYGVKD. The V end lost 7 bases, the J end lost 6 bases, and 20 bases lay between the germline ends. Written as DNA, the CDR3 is TGTGCCATCAATAGCCGTCTAGCGCATTCGGATACGCAGTATTTT. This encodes CAINSRLAHSDTQYF.

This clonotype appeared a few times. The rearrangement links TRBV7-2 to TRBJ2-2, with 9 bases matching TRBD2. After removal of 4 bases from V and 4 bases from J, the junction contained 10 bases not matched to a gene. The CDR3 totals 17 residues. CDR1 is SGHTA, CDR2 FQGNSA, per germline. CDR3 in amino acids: CASSYRRGGQGTGELFF. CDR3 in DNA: TGTGCCAGCAGCTACAGGCGGGGGGGCCAAGGCACCGGGGAGCTGTTTTTT.

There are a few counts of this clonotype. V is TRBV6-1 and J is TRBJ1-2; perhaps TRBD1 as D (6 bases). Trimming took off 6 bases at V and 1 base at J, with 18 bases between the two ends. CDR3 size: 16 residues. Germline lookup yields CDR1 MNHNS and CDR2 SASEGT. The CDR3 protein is CASSAKTGPVNYGYTF. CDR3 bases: TGTGCCAGCAGCGCCAAGACAGGCCCGGTTAACTATGGCTACACCTTC.

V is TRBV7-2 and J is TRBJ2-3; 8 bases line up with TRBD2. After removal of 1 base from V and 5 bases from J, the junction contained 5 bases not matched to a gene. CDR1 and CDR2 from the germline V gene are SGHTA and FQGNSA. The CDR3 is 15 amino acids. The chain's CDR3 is CASSLVAGHVDTQYF. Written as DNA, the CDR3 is TGTGCCAGCAGCTTAGTAGCGGGGCATGTAGATACGCAGTATTTT. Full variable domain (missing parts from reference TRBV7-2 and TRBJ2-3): GAGVSQSPSNKVTEKGKDVELRCDPISGHTALYWYRQSLGQGLEFLIYFQGNSAPDKSGLPSDRFSAERTGGSVSTLTIQRTQQEDSAVYLCASSLVAGHVDTQYFGPGTRLTVL.

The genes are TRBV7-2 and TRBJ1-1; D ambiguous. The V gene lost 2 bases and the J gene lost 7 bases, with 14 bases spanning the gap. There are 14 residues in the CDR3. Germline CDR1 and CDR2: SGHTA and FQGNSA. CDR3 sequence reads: CASSLNAGDGEAFF. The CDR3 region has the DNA TGTGCCAGCAGCTTAAATGCGGGCGACGGTGAAGCTTTCTTT. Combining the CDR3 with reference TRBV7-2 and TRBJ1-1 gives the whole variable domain GAGVSQSPSNKVTEKGKDVELRCDPISGHTALYWYRQSLGQGLEFLIYFQGNSAPDKSGLPSDRFSAERTGGSVSTLTIQRTQQEDSAVYLCASSLNAGDGEAFFGQGTRLTVV.

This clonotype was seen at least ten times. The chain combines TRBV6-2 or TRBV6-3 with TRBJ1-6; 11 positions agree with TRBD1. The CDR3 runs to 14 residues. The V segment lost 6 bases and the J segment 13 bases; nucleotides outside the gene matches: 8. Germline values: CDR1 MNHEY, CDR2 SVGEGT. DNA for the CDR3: TGTGCCAGCAGCACCGGGACAGGGGGATCTCCCCTCCACTTT. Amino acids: CASSTGTGGSPLHF.

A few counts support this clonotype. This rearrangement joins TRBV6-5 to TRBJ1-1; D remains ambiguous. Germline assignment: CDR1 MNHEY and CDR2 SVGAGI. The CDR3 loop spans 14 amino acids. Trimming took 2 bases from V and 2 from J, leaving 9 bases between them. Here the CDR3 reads CASSYTSPNTEAFF. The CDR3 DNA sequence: TGTGCCAGCAGTTACACGTCGCCAAACACTGAAGCTTTCTTT.

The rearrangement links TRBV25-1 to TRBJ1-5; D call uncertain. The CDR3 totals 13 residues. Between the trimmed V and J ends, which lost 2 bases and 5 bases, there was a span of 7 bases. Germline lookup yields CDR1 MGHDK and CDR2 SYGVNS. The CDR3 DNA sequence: TGTGCCAGCAGTGAAAGTAGTTATCAGCCCCAGCATTTT. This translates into CASSESSYQPQHF.

The CDR3 DNA is TGCAGTGCTAGAGATTGGGCGGGGGGGCCCTACGAGCAGTACTTC. Protein sequence: CSARDWAGGPYEQYF. V gene TRBV20-1 combines with J gene TRBJ2-7; 9 positions match TRBD2. There are 15 residues in the CDR3. V was clipped by 0 bases and J by 2 bases; unmatched bases: 5. Looked up from germline, CDR1 is DFQATT and CDR2 is SNEGSKA (reference sequence).

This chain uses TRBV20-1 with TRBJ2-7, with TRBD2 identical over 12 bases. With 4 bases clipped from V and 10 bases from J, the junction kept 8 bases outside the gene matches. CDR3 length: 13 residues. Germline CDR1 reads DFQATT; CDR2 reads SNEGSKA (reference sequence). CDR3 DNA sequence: TGCAGTGCTACTCCGGGACTAGCGGGCCTCCAGTACTTC. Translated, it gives CSATPGLAGLQYF.

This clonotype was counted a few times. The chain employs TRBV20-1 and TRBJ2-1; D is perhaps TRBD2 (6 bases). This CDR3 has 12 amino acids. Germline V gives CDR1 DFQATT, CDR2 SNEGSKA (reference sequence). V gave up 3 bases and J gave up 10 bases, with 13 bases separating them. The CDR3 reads CSASPTRGEQFF. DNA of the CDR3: TGCAGTGCTAGCCCGACTAGAGGAGAGCAGTTCTTC.

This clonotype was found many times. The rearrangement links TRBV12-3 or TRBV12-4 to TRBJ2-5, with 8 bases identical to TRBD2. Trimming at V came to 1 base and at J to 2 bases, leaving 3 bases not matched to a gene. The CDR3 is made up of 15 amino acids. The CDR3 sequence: CASSLVAGTQETQYF. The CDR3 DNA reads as TGTGCCAGCAGTTTAGTAGCGGGGACTCAAGAGACCCAGTACTTC.

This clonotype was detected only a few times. CDR3 in amino acids: CASSDAGEETQYF. The CDR3 DNA reads TGTGCCAGCAGTGATGCGGGGGAAGAGACCCAGTACTTC. This chain connects TRBV2 to TRBJ2-5; the match to TRBD2 covers 7 bases. Germline V gives CDR1 SNHLY, CDR2 FYNNEI. The length of the CDR3 is 13 residues. V lost 3 bases and J lost 3; bases outside the gene matches: 1.

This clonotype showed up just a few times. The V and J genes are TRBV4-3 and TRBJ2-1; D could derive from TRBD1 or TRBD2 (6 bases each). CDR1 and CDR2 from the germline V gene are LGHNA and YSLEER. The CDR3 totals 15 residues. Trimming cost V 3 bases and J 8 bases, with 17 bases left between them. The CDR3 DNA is TGCGCCAGCAGCCACGGGGGCGCGCAGCGTTATGAGCAGTTCTTC. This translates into CASSHGGAQRYEQFF.